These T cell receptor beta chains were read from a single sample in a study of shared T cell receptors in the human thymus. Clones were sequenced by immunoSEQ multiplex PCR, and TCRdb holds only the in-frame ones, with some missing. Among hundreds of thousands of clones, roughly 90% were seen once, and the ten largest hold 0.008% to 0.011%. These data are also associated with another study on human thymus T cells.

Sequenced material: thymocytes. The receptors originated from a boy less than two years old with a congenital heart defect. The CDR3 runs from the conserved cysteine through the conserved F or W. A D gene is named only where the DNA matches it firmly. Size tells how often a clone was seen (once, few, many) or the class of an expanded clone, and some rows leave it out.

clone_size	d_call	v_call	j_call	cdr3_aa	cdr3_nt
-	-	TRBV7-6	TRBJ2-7	CASSLDPWRDPSYEQYF	TGTGCCAGCAGCTTGGACCCTTGGCGGGACCCTTCCTACGAGCAGTACTTC
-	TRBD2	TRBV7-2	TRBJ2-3	CASSLPTSGRDTDTQYF	TGTGCCAGCAGCTTACCCACTAGCGGGAGGGACACAGATACGCAGTATTTT
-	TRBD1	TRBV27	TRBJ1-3	CASSLAGGGSGNTIYF	TGTGCCAGCAGTTTGGCAGGGGGAGGTTCTGGAAACACCATATATTTT
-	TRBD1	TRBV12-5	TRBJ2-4	CASGSKGDRGQNIQYF	TGTGCTAGTGGTTCTAAGGGGGACAGGGGCCAAAACATTCAGTACTTC
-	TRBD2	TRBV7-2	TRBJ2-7	CASSPPNPGLAGYEQYF	TGTGCCAGCAGCCCACCCAATCCGGGACTAGCGGGTTACGAGCAGTACTTC
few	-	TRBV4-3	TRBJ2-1	CASSQVRLDLGEQFF	TGCGCCAGCAGCCAAGTGAGGCTAGATCTAGGTGAGCAGTTCTTC
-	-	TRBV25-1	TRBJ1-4	CASRDGGPEEKLFF	TGTGCCAGCAGAGATGGAGGGCCCGAAGAAAAACTGTTTTTT
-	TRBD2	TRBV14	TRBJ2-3	CASSQGLAGLGTDTQYF	TGTGCCAGCAGCCAAGGGCTAGCGGGACTAGGCACAGATACGCAGTATTTT
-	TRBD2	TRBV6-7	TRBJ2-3	CASSSGRTGWNPAGGLDTQYF	TGTGCCAGCAGTTCTGGCCGGACAGGGTGGAATCCAGCGGGAGGGTTAGATACGCAGTATTTT
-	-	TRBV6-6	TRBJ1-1	CASSYSGGGDTEAFF	TGTGCCAGCAGTTACTCGGGGGGTGGGGACACTGAAGCTTTCTTT
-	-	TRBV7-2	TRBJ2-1	CASSLASYSRGNEQFF	TGTGCCAGCAGCTTAGCCTCCTACTCTAGGGGCAATGAGCAGTTCTTC
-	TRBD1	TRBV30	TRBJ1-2	CAWSVGTGNLLGYTF	TGTGCCTGGAGTGTGGGGACAGGGAATCTTTTAGGCTACACCTTC
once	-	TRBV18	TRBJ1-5	CASSAPTDSNQPQHF	TGTGCCAGCTCCGCCCCTACAGATAGCAATCAGCCCCAGCATTTT
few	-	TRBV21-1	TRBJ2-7	CASSKEDWTSGLYEQYF	TGTGCCAGCAGCAAAGAGGATTGGACTAGCGGACTCTACGAGCAGTACTTC
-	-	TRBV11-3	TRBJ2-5	CASSLRRVAQETQYF	TGTGCCAGCAGCTTAAGGCGTGTAGCACAAGAGACCCAGTACTTC
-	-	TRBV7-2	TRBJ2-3	CASSSNKYTDTQYF	TGTGCCAGCAGCTCCAACAAGTACACAGATACGCAGTATTTT
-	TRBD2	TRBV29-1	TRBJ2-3	CSAAGGDWADTQYF	TGCAGCGCCGCGGGAGGGGATTGGGCAGATACGCAGTATTTT
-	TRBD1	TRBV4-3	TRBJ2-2	CASSEGQGTGELFF	TGCGCCAGCAGCGAGGGACAGGGTACCGGGGAGCTGTTTTTT
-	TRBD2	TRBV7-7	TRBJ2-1	CASSRNTSGRVSDYNEQFF	TGTGCCAGCAGCCGGAACACTAGCGGGAGGGTCAGTGACTACAATGAGCAGTTCTTC
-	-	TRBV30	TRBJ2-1	CAWSVFWHNEQFF	TGTGCCTGGAGTGTATTCTGGCACAATGAGCAGTTCTTC
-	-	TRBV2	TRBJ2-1	CASSRFSYNEQFF	TGTGCCAGCAGCAGGTTTTCCTACAATGAGCAGTTCTTC
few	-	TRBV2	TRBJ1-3	CASARPGGLSGNTIYF	TGTGCCAGCGCCCGGCCGGGGGGCCTCTCTGGAAACACCATATATTTT
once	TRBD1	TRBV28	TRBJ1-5	CASSFRQGVDQPQHF	TGTGCCAGCAGTTTCAGACAGGGGGTTGATCAGCCCCAGCATTTT
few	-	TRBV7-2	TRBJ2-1	CASSLATGTSSYNEQFF	TGTGCCAGCAGCTTAGCGACGGGTACCAGCTCCTACAATGAGCAGTTCTTC
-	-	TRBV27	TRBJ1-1	CASSFPGRTEAFF	TGTGCCAGCAGTTTCCCGGGAAGAACTGAAGCTTTCTTT
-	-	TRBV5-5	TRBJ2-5	CASNHVTPQETQYF	TGTGCCAGCAATCATGTGACACCTCAAGAGACCCAGTACTTC
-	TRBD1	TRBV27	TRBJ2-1	CASSLRSGQGAFGQFF	TGTGCCAGCAGTTTACGTTCGGGACAGGGGGCGTTTGGGCAGTTCTTC
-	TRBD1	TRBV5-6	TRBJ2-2	CASSTVRGGAGELFF	TGTGCCAGCAGTACAGTTAGAGGGGGCGCGGGGGAGCTGTTTTTT
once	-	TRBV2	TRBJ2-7	CASNGVRPYEQYF	TGTGCCAGCAACGGGGTGAGACCCTACGAGCAGTACTTC
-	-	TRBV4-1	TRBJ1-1	CASSQESMNTEAFF	TGCGCCAGCAGCCAAGAGTCAATGAACACTGAAGCTTTCTTT
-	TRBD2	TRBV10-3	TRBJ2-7	CAISESGEYRGEQYF	TGTGCCATCAGTGAGAGCGGGGAGTATAGGGGCGAGCAGTACTTC
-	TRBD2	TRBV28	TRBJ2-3	CASSCNGTSGTTNSTDTQYF	TGTGCCAGCAGTTGTAATGGGACTAGCGGAACCACTAACTCCACAGATACGCAGTATTTT
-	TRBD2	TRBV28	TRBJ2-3	CASSTRDYHTGTDTQYF	TGTGCCAGCAGTACCCGGGACTACCACACGGGCACAGATACGCAGTATTTT
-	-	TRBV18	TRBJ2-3	CASSPPSEVPSDTQYF	TGTGCCAGCTCACCCCCTAGTGAGGTACCGAGCGATACGCAGTATTTT
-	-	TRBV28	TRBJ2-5	CASSRDWGGRRQETQYF	TGTGCCAGCAGCCGAGATTGGGGAGGCCGACGGCAAGAGACCCAGTACTTC
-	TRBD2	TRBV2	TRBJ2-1	CASSERGSGGPYNEQFF	TGTGCCAGCAGTGAAAGGGGTAGCGGGGGCCCCTACAATGAGCAGTTCTTC
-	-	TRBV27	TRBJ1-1	CASSYRRGWTEAFF	TGTGCCAGCAGTTACCGCAGGGGTTGGACTGAAGCTTTCTTT
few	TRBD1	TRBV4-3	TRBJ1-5	CASSPRTGNNQPQHF	TGCGCCAGCAGCCCCAGGACAGGGAACAATCAGCCCCAGCATTTT
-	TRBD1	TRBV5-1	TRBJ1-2	CASSPDRGGYTF	TGCGCCAGCAGTCCGGACAGGGGGGGCTACACCTTC
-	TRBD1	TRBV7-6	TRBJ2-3	CASSLDRGQGDTQYF	TGTGCCAGCAGCTTAGACAGGGGGCAGGGAGATACGCAGTATTTT
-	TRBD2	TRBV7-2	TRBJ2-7	CASSLAKGTSGRAYEQYF	TGTGCCAGCAGCTTAGCAAAGGGGACTAGCGGGAGGGCCTACGAGCAGTACTTC
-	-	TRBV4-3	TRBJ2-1	CASSQDGRAPRYNEQFF	TGCGCCAGCAGCCAAGACGGCCGAGCGCCCCGCTACAATGAGCAGTTCTTC
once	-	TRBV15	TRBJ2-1	CATSRGETRYYNEQFF	TGTGCCACCAGCAGAGGCGAGACTAGGTACTACAATGAGCAGTTCTTC
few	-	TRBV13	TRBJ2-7	CASSLGRAYEQYF	TGTGCCAGCAGCTTAGGACGGGCCTACGAGCAGTACTTC
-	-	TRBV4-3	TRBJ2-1	CASSQDTPSGTAAYNEQFF	TGCGCCAGCAGCCAAGATACCCCATCCGGCACGGCGGCCTACAATGAGCAGTTCTTC
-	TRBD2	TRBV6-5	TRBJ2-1	CASRPQRERANEQFF	TGTGCCAGCAGACCTCAGCGGGAGCGTGCCAATGAGCAGTTCTTC
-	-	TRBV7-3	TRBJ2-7	CASSLKYPRAGDSYEQYF	TGTGCCAGCAGCTTAAAATACCCTCGGGCGGGTGACTCCTACGAGCAGTACTTC
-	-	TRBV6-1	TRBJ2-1	CASSESGSEAYNEQFF	TGTGCCAGCAGTGAATCGGGTAGCGAGGCCTACAATGAGCAGTTCTTC
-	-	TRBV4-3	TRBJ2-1	CASSPTRLCSYNEQFF	TGCGCCAGCAGCCCAACTAGACTATGCTCCTACAATGAGCAGTTCTTC
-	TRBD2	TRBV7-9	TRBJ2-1	CASSSTSAPPGGEQFF	TGTGCCAGCAGCTCCACTAGCGCTCCCCCCGGTGGGGAGCAGTTCTTC
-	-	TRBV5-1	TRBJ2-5	CASSLERGGETQYF	TGCGCCAGCAGCTTGGAAAGGGGCGGAGAGACCCAGTACTTC
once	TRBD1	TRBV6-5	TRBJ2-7	CASSSYSGTGWYEQYF	TGTGCCAGCAGTTCCTACTCCGGGACAGGGTGGTACGAGCAGTACTTC
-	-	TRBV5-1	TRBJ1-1	CASSKDMGDTEAFF	TGCGCCAGCAGCAAGGACATGGGTGACACTGAAGCTTTCTTT